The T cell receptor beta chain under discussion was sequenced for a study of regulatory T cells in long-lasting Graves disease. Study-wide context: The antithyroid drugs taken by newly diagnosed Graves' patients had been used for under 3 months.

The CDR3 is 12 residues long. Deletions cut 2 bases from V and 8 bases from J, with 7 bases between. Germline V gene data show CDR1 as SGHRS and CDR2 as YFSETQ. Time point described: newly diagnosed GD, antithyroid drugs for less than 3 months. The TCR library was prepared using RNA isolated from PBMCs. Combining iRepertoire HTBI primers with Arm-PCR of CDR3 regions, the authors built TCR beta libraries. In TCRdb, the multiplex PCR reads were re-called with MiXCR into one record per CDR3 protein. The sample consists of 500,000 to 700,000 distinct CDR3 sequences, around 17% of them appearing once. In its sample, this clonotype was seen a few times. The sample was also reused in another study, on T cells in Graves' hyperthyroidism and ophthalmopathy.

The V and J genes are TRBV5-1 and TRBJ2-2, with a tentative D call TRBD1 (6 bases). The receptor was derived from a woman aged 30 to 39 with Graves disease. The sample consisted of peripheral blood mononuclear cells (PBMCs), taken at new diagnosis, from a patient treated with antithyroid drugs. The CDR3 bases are TGCGCCAGCAGCTTAGGACAGGGGGAGCTGTTTTTT. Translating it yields CASSLGQGELFF. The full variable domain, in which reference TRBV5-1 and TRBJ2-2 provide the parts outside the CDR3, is KAGVTQTPRYLIKTRGQQVTLSCSPISGHRSVSWYQQTPGQGLQFLFEYFSETQRNKGNFPGRFSGRQFSNSRSEMNVSTLELGDSALYLCASSLGQGELFFGEGSRLTVL.